One sample yielded the 23 T cell receptor beta chains listed below, sequenced in a study of vaccination and CD4 T cells after COVID-19. Antigens of these TCRs are unknown. Sequencing of DNA taken from cultured CD4+ T cells relied on the Oncomine TCR Beta short-read assay. TCRdb fed the PCR reads into MiXCR, producing one record per CDR3 protein. The repertoire holds 10,000 or so distinct CDR3 sequences, with about half as singletons. Treatment noted: approximately nine-day PBMC culture with coronavirus spike peptide pools or control peptides (ViraFEST assay). Sequencing input: CD4+ T cells from blood, cultured in vitro. The origin of the receptors is a human donor who had recovered from COVID-19.

This clonotype turned up a few times. This chain's CDR3 is CASRPQGTFMNTEAFF. The CDR3 region has the DNA TGTGCCAGCCGCCCCCAGGGTACCTTTATGAACACTGAAGCTTTCTTT. The chain employs TRBV27 and TRBJ1-1, with D possibly matching TRBD1 (5 bases). This CDR3 spans 16 amino acids. The germline CDR1 and CDR2 sequences are MNHEY and SMNVEV (reference sequence). V was trimmed by 8 bases and J by 0 bases, leaving 19 bases between them.

The rearrangement links TRBV7-2 to TRBJ2-3; a weak D match, TRBD1 (6 bases). The germline CDR1 and CDR2 sequences are SGHTA and FQGNSA. V lost 2 bases and J 2 bases, leaving 11 bases between the germline ends. The CDR3 sequence is 15 residues long. For the CDR3, the DNA is TGTGCCAGCAGCTTAACCGGGACAAACACAGATACGCAGTATTTT. Encoded protein: CASSLTGTNTDTQYF.

The genes are TRBV20-1 and TRBJ2-3; 9 bases map to TRBD2. The germline CDR1 and CDR2 sequences are DFQATT and SNEGSKA (reference sequence). V trimming: 2 bases; J trimming: 8 bases; junction bases outside the gene matches: 14. The CDR3 has 16 amino acids. In DNA, the CDR3 is TGCAGTGCTAGAAAACTAGAGGGTAGCGGGGGAGGTACGCAGTATTTT. Translation: CSARKLEGSGGGTQYF.

The V and J genes are TRBV20-1 and TRBJ2-7; 8 bases map to TRBD2. J lost 5 bases, V lost 3 bases, and 9 bases had no gene match. The CDR3 has 14 residues. In germline, CDR1 is DFQATT, CDR2 SNEGSKA (reference sequence). The CDR3 loop reads CSARPGLEPHEQYF. CDR3 coding DNA: TGCAGTGCTAGGCCGGGACTAGAGCCCCACGAGCAGTACTTC.

Only one count was recorded for this clonotype. The chain recombines TRBV7-9 with TRBJ1-2, with 11 bases fitting TRBD1. The germline V gene encodes CDR1 SEHNR and CDR2 FQNEAQ (reference sequence). The V segment lost 1 base and the J segment 4 bases; nucleotides outside the gene matches: 8. The CDR3 has 17 amino acids. The CDR3 loop is CASSLDGQGALVYGYTF. CDR3 DNA: TGTGCCAGCAGCTTAGACGGACAGGGGGCTCTTGTCTATGGCTACACCTTC.

In its sample, this clonotype was seen a few times. The V gene is TRBV6-1, the J gene TRBJ1-2; D is possibly TRBD1 (5 bases). The CDR3 runs to 13 residues. The V gene lost 5 bases and the J gene lost 5 bases, with 12 bases spanning the gap. The V gene's germline CDR1 is MNHNS and CDR2 SASEGT. CDR3 coding DNA: TGTGCCAGCAGTCCTCCCCAGGGTTATGGCTACACCTTC. Translation gives CASSPPQGYGYTF.

The table lists this clonotype with a few counts. This chain uses TRBV6-1 with TRBJ2-7; possible D gene TRBD2, 7 bases. The V end was cut by 3 bases, the J end by 4 bases, with 13 bases between. The germline V gene encodes CDR1 MNHNS and CDR2 SASEGT. The CDR3 extends over 14 amino acids. CDR3 nucleotide sequence: TGTGCCAGCAGTGAGGGGGGGCCGCAGTACGAGCAGTACTTC. It translates to CASSEGGPQYEQYF.

This chain links TRBV27 with TRBJ2-1, with 9 positions matching TRBD1. CDR1 is MNHEY and CDR2 is SMNVEV in the germline V gene (reference sequence). The CDR3 runs 14 residues. J gave up 8 bases and V 7 bases, and 9 bases lay outside the gene matches. For the CDR3, the DNA is TGTGCCAGCAACCCCGGGACAGGGCCCCATGAGCAGTTCTTC. Translation gives CASNPGTGPHEQFF.

The CDR3 DNA reads as TGTGCCAGCAGCCAAACAGGGTACACTGAAGCTTTCTTT. Translated, it gives CASSQTGYTEAFF. The rearrangement links TRBV7-2 to TRBJ1-1; possible D gene TRBD1, 6 bases. CDR1 SGHTA and CDR2 FQGNSA come from the germline V gene. The CDR3 consists of 13 residues. Trimming cost V 5 bases and J 3 bases, with 10 bases left between them.

The chain joins TRBV29-1 to TRBJ1-5; D call uncertain. The V end lost 4 bases, the J end lost 0 bases, and 10 bases lay between the germline ends. Looked up from germline, CDR1 is SQVTM and CDR2 is ANQGSEA. There are 14 residues in the CDR3. CDR3 amino acids: CSVVVETSNQPQHF. CDR3 DNA sequence: TGCAGCGTTGTGGTCGAGACTAGCAATCAGCCCCAGCATTTT.

The V and J genes are TRBV19 and TRBJ1-5; 9 positions match TRBD1. CDR1 and CDR2 from the germline V gene are LNHDA and SQIVND (reference sequence). The CDR3 sequence is 16 residues long. Germline trimming cut 7 bases from V and 4 bases from J; bases unmatched to any gene: 11. CDR3 sequence reads: CASNQLTGGSNQPQHF. DNA of the CDR3: TGTGCCAGTAACCAACTTACAGGGGGCTCAAATCAGCCCCAGCATTTT.

This clonotype has more than one count but fewer than ten. The V gene is TRBV19, the J gene TRBJ2-2; D is uncertain. V lost 1 base, J lost 5 bases, and 11 bases lay in between. The CDR3 spans 15 residues. Germline CDR1 is LNHDA and CDR2 is SQIVND (reference sequence). The CDR3 DNA follows: TGTGCCAGTAGTATAGGGAAAATTATAACCGGGGAGCTGTTTTTT. Protein product: CASSIGKIITGELFF.

The gene calls are TRBV6-1 and TRBJ1-2; 9 nucleotides agree with TRBD1. CDR1 and CDR2 from the germline V gene are MNHNS and SASEGT. J gave up 4 bases and V 7 bases, and 10 bases lay outside the gene matches. This CDR3 region has 15 residues. CDR3 sequence reads: CASIGTGTLPYGYTF. CDR3 nucleotides: TGTGCCAGCATTGGGACAGGGACCTTACCCTATGGCTACACCTTC.

This clonotype was picked up a small number of times. The genes are TRBV7-6 and TRBJ2-2; possibly TRBD1 or TRBD2 for D (6 bases each). Germline CDR1 reads SGHVS; CDR2 reads FNYEAQ. Trimming cost V 3 bases and J 4 bases, with 15 bases left between them. This CDR3 region has 16 residues. The CDR3 sequence is CASSFGGRGFTGELFF. The CDR3 DNA is TGTGCCAGCAGCTTTGGGGGGCGCGGATTCACCGGGGAGCTGTTTTTT.

This clonotype appeared a few times. V gene TRBV2 combines with J gene TRBJ1-1; D is possibly TRBD1 (6 bases). The CDR3 is 16 amino acids. Trimming stripped 4 bases from V and 6 bases from J, with 21 bases between. CDR1 is SNHLY and CDR2 is FYNNEI in the germline V gene. In nucleotides, the CDR3 is TGTGCCAGCAGTGTAGGGACACCAACCCGGGGCGCTGAAGCTTTCTTT. Translating it yields CASSVGTPTRGAEAFF.

This clonotype was counted between two and nine times. The chain links TRBV18 to TRBJ2-2; unclear D gene. This CDR3 region has 16 residues. CDR1 is KGHSH, CDR2 LQKENI, per germline. The germline V and J ends were trimmed by 2 bases and 1 base, with 11 bases remaining between them. CDR3 sequence reads: CASSPRQAGNTGELFF. As DNA, the CDR3 is TGTGCCAGCTCACCAAGGCAGGCAGGGAACACCGGGGAGCTGTTTTTT.

V gene TRBV14 combines with J gene TRBJ1-6; TRBD1 matches at 8 bases. Germline CDR1 is SGHDN and CDR2 is FVKESK. Trimming cost V 1 base and J 11 bases; bases outside gene matches: 7. This CDR3 has 15 residues. CDR3 protein: CASSQGTGRVAPLHF. The CDR3 DNA sequence: TGTGCCAGCAGCCAAGGGACAGGGAGAGTTGCACCCCTCCACTTT. Filled out from reference TRBV14 and TRBJ1-6, the complete variable domain reads EAGVTQFPSHSVIEKGQTVTLRCDPISGHDNLYWYRRVMGKEIKFLLHFVKESKQDESGMPNNRFLAERTGGTYSTLKVQPAELEDSGVYFCASSQGTGRVAPLHFGNGTRLTVT.

The J gene is TRBJ1-1, the V gene TRBV20-1; D may be TRBD1 (5 bases). Germline CDR1 reads DFQATT; CDR2 reads SNEGSKA (reference sequence). With 3 bases removed from V and 1 base from J, the gap between germline ends came to 9 bases. This CDR3 region has 13 residues. CDR3 nucleotides: TGCAGTGCTAGGGGACGGCGGAACACTGAAGCTTTCTTT. Translated, it gives CSARGRRNTEAFF.

This chain uses TRBV5-4 with TRBJ2-3, with TRBD2 matching over 8 bases. The CDR3 is 15 amino acids. CDR1 is SGHNT, CDR2 YYREEE, per germline (reference sequence). V dropped 0 bases and J dropped 4; count of bases not matched to a gene: 4. The CDR3 is CASSLVREAADTQYF. CDR3 nucleotide sequence: TGTGCCAGCAGCTTGGTGCGGGAGGCAGCAGATACGCAGTATTTT. Supplemented by reference TRBV5-4 and TRBJ2-3, the full variable domain reads ETGVTQSPTHLIKTRGQQVTLRCSSQSGHNTVSWYQQALGQGPQFIFQYYREEENGRGNFPPRFSGLQFPNYSSELNVNALELDDSALYLCASSLVREAADTQYFGPGTRLTVL.

V is TRBV7-2 and J is TRBJ2-5; 11 bases line up with TRBD1. The junction had 7 bases not matched to a gene; V was cut back by 1 base and J by 6 bases. This CDR3 spans 16 amino acids. CDR1 and CDR2 (germline): SGHTA, FQGNSA. CDR3 nucleotide sequence: TGTGCCAGCAGCTTAGAGGGGACAGGGGGACGGAAGACCCAGTACTTC. Protein product: CASSLEGTGGRKTQYF.

This clonotype has just one count. The chain recombines TRBV20-1 with TRBJ2-7, with a weak D call TRBD1 (6 bases). The CDR3 has 13 residues. CDR1 and CDR2 from the germline V gene are DFQATT and SNEGSKA (reference sequence). In DNA form, the CDR3 reads TGCGGAGTCCTGGGGGCGGAACCTTACGAGCAGTACTTC. As protein: CGVLGAEPYEQYF.

This clonotype was seen a handful of times. The V and J genes are TRBV7-3 and TRBJ2-5, with D possibly matching TRBD1 (5 bases). Deletions cut 2 bases from V and 0 bases from J, with 7 bases between. The CDR3 totals 14 residues. Looked up from germline, CDR1 is SGHTA and CDR2 is FQGTGA. The CDR3 loop is CASSLGRDQETQYF. In DNA form, the CDR3 reads TGTGCCAGCAGCTTAGGCAGGGACCAAGAGACCCAGTACTTC.

This clonotype occurred once. The V gene is TRBV12-3 or TRBV12-4, the J gene TRBJ1-5, with D perhaps matching TRBD1 (5 bases). Deletions cut 6 bases from V and 0 bases from J, with 15 bases between. This CDR3 is built from 16 residues. The CDR3 spells CASSPRWGISNQPQHF. The DNA of the CDR3 is TGTGCCAGCAGCCCCCGGTGGGGGATTAGCAATCAGCCCCAGCATTTT.